This T cell receptor (beta chain) was sequenced during a study of OX40 agonist ivuxolimab in advanced cancers. In the study overall: Of the participants, approximately 38% had some prior anti-PD-1, anti-PD-L1 or anti-CTLA-4 therapy, which was allowed.

Method: immunoSEQ multiplex PCR; TCRdb's copy keeps in-frame clones and lacks some. The sample includes about 77,000 clones, around nine tenths of them seen just once. Findings of the study overall: With doses of 0.1 to 3.0 mg/kg, CD4+ and CD8+ blood T cells had undergone clonal expansion by week 6.

The CDR3 contains 14 residues. Germline V gene sequence: CDR1 GTSNPN, CDR2 SVGIG (reference sequence). The V and J ends lost 5 bases and 14 bases, in that order; junction bases with no gene match: 17. With regard to this clone: The target antigen is unknown. This specimen includes other DNA sequences encoding the same CDR3.

This rearrangement joins TRBV30 to TRBJ2-1; 8 bases fit TRBD2. The sample was CD4+ or CD8+ T cells sorted from blood, taken in a trial of the OX40 agonist ivuxolimab. This TCR came from an adult with an advanced solid tumor such as melanoma, head and neck, liver or kidney cancer. The CDR3 is CAWRGDTRGALEFF. In DNA, the CDR3 is TGTGCCTGGCGGGGGGACACGCGGGGGGCCTTGGAGTTCTTC.